Sequencing of this TCR beta chain was carried out in a study of control samples from healthy donors and cancer patients. Germline lookup yields CDR1 SGHAT and CDR2 FQDESV (reference sequence). This CDR3 has 14 amino acids. Only in-frame clones appear in the TCRdb table, and some are missing; sequencing was by immunoSEQ multiplex PCR. The sample shows 70,000 or so clones, over 70% of them seen only once. Note on this clone: An end of the junction differs from the germline gene, which may be a read error.

The receptor comes from a man over 45 in good health. The J gene is TRBJ2-7, the V gene TRBV11-1; 12 nucleotides match TRBD1. Input material: blood. CDR3 amino acids: CASSPGTGGFSAGF. Here the CDR3 DNA reads TGTGCCAGCAGCCCCGGGACAGGGGGCTTCTCAGCTGGCTTC.